Each of the 15 T cell receptor beta chains below was sequenced from the same sample in a study of cytomegalovirus exposure and HLA in healthy donors. The PCR employed 60 Vbeta primers together with 13 Jbeta primers. TCRdb keeps only in-frame clones here, not all; method: immunoSEQ multiplex PCR. The data show tens of thousands of clones, with roughly 85% seen just once and around 2.5% held by the top ten. Sequencing was done on a sample of PBMCs. Receptors were obtained from a man aged 25-40 years in good health and CMV-seronegative.

The CDR3 sequence: CASNPLGTGYQETQYF. DNA of the CDR3: TGTGCCAGCAACCCACTAGGGACAGGGTATCAAGAGACCCAGTACTTC. This chain links TRBV27 with TRBJ2-5, with TRBD1 identical over 9 bases. Germline CDR1 reads MNHEY; CDR2 reads SMNVEV (reference sequence). V gave up 7 bases and J gave up 2 bases; unmatched junction bases: 11. This CDR3 contains 16 residues.

This chain uses TRBV7-2 with TRBJ2-1; 7 nucleotides align to TRBD2. The CDR3 loop spans 16 amino acids. Trimming took 5 bases from V and 4 from J; bases not matched to a gene: 11. Germline CDR1 SGHTA, CDR2 FQGNSA. The CDR3 here is CASSRGVGGNYNEQFF. The CDR3 bases are TGTGCCAGCAGCCGGGGGGTTGGCGGGAATTACAATGAGCAGTTCTTC.

The genes are TRBV5-1 and TRBJ2-7, with D possibly TRBD1 on 6 matching bases. CDR1 and CDR2 (germline): SGHRS, YFSETQ. Trimming pared 5 bases from V and 0 bases from J, leaving 9 bases between. CDR3 size: 13 residues. The CDR3 loop reads CASRQGLSYEQYF. The DNA of the CDR3 is TGCGCCAGCAGACAGGGCCTCTCCTACGAGCAGTACTTC.

The rearrangement joins TRBV4-3 to TRBJ1-1; 7 bases are shared with TRBD1. Trimming took 3 bases from V and 2 from J; bases not matched to a gene: 9. Germline V gives CDR1 LGHNA, CDR2 YSLEER. The CDR3 contains 16 residues. CDR3 in DNA: TGCGCCAGCAGCCAGACGGGGGACAGTATCAACACTGAAGCTTTCTTT. Translation: CASSQTGDSINTEAFF.

The genes are TRBV7-2 and TRBJ2-5; D might be TRBD2 (6 bases). Germline lookup yields CDR1 SGHTA and CDR2 FQGNSA. This CDR3 has 14 amino acids. The V end lost 6 bases, the J end lost 4 bases, and 15 bases lay between the germline ends. The CDR3 DNA follows: TGTGCCAGCAGTTTTCCAGGAGGGGCAGAGACCCAGTACTTC. This gives the protein CASSFPGGAETQYF.

V is TRBV14 and J is TRBJ2-3; a weak D match, TRBD1 (6 bases). This CDR3 has 14 amino acids. The germline V and J ends were trimmed by 1 base and 5 bases, with 10 bases remaining between them. Germline V gene data show CDR1 as SGHDN and CDR2 as FVKESK. The DNA of the CDR3 is TGTGCCAGCAGCCAAGGGGCCAGGGGAGATACGCAGTATTTT. Protein product: CASSQGARGDTQYF.

The V and J genes are TRBV27 and TRBJ1-1, with TRBD1 as a possible D gene (5 bases). Germline loops: CDR1 MNHEY, CDR2 SMNVEV (reference sequence). Trimming took 3 bases from V and 5 from J, leaving 22 bases between them. This CDR3 spans 17 amino acids. The CDR3 sequence is CASSFIPILGGLTEAFF. The CDR3 DNA reads TGTGCCAGCAGTTTTATCCCCATCCTCGGGGGTTTGACTGAAGCTTTCTTT.

The chain joins TRBV7-2 to TRBJ2-7; D is undetermined. CDR1 is SGHTA, CDR2 FQGNSA, per germline. This CDR3 has 14 residues. Between the trimmed V and J ends, which lost 1 base and 0 bases, there was a span of 7 bases. CDR3 sequence: CASSLDRSSYEQYF. CDR3 bases: TGTGCCAGCAGCTTAGACCGGAGCTCCTACGAGCAGTACTTC.

V and J are TRBV7-6 and TRBJ2-1; TRBD2 might be the D (5 bases). This CDR3 has 14 amino acids. The germline V gene encodes CDR1 SGHVS and CDR2 FNYEAQ. Trimming left V 2 bases short and J 8 bases short, with 13 bases between. CDR3 amino acids: CASSLSPTGDEQFF. CDR3 bases: TGTGCCAGCAGCTTAAGCCCAACCGGGGATGAGCAGTTCTTC.

The rearrangement joins TRBV11-1 to TRBJ1-1; no clear D. The CDR3 has 13 amino acids. From germline, CDR1 is SGHAT and CDR2 FQDESV (reference sequence). V dropped 7 bases and J dropped 1 base, with 10 bases sitting between them. CDR3: CASTLTRNTEAFF. The DNA for the CDR3 is TGTGCCAGCACGCTGACACGGAACACTGAAGCTTTCTTT. Full variable domain (rest looked up from reference TRBV11-1 and TRBJ1-1): EAEVAQSPRYKITEKSQAVAFWCDPISGHATLYWYRQILGQGPELLVQFQDESVVDDSQLPKDRFSAERLKGVDSTLKIQPAELGDSAMYLCASTLTRNTEAFFGQGTRLTVV.

The chain uses TRBV6-1 and TRBJ1-1; D possibly corresponds to TRBD1 (5 bases). Deletions cut 7 bases from V and 6 bases from J, with 15 bases between. This CDR3 contains 13 residues. Germline V gene sequence: CDR1 MNHNS, CDR2 SASEGT. The CDR3 coding sequence is TGTGCCAGCAACTGGGGGAGGTCGGCTGAAGCTTTCTTT. This encodes CASNWGRSAEAFF.

This clone came up once. The chain recombines TRBV5-6 with TRBJ2-1; D may be TRBD2 (5 bases). V shed 4 bases and J shed 6 bases, with 17 bases lying between them. CDR3 length equals 15 residues. CDR1 SGHDT and CDR2 YYEEEE come from the germline V gene. The CDR3 reads CASSRPVGGGNEQFF. CDR3 DNA sequence: TGTGCCAGCAGCAGGCCGGTTGGAGGAGGCAATGAGCAGTTCTTC.

This rearrangement joins TRBV4-2 to TRBJ1-2; 8 nucleotides align to TRBD1. Germline V CDR1 and CDR2: LGHNA, YNFKEQ. The CDR3 totals 15 residues. Unmatched junction bases numbered 9, after V lost 2 bases and J lost 7 bases. CDR3 loop: CASSQRTGSVGGYTF. Written as DNA, the CDR3 is TGTGCCAGCAGCCAACGGACAGGGAGCGTCGGTGGCTACACCTTC.

The V and J genes are TRBV18 and TRBJ2-1; TRBD2 agrees at 14 bases. Germline CDR1 and CDR2: KGHSH and LQKENI. Losses at the gene ends were 2 bases for V and 12 bases for J; bases not matched to a gene: 12. The CDR3 has 17 residues. The CDR3 DNA follows: TGTGCCAGCTCACCAACCCAAGGGACTAGCGGGAGATGCGGGCAGTTCTTC. This gives the protein CASSPTQGTSGRCGQFF.

The chain uses TRBV5-4 and TRBJ1-4; the match to TRBD1 covers 7 bases. The CDR3 loop spans 15 amino acids. The V gene end was trimmed by 3 bases and the J gene end by 7 bases; junction bases not matched to a gene: 9. Germline V lookup: CDR1 SGHNT, CDR2 YYREEE (reference sequence). CDR3 in DNA: TGTGCCAGCAGCTCCGACCCCGACAGGGCTGAAAAACTGTTTTTT. This encodes CASSSDPDRAEKLFF.